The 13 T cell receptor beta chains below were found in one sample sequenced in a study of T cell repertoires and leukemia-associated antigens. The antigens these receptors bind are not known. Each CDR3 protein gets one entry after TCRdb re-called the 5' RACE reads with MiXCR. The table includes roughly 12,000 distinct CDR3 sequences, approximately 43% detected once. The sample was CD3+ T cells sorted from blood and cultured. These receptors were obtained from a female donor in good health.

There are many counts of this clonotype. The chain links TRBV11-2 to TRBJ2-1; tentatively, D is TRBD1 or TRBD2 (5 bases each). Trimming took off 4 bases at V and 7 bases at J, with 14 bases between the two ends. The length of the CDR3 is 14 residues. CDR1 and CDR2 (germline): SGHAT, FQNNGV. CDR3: CASSSAGTPNEQFF. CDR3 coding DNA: TGTGCCAGCAGCTCCGCCGGGACCCCTAATGAGCAGTTCTTC.

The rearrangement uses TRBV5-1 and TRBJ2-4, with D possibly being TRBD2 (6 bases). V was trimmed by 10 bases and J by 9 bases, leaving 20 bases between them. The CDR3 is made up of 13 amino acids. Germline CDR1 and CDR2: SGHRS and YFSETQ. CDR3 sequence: CAHYVGGASIQYF. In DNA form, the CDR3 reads TGCGCCCATTACGTCGGGGGAGCAAGCATTCAGTACTTC.

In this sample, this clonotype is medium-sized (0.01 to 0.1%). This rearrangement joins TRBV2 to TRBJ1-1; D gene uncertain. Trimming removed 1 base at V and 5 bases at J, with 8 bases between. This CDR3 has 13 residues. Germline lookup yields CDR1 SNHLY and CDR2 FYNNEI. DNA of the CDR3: TGTGCCAGCAGTGAAGTTCGGTGGACTGAAGCTTTCTTT. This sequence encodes CASSEVRWTEAFF.

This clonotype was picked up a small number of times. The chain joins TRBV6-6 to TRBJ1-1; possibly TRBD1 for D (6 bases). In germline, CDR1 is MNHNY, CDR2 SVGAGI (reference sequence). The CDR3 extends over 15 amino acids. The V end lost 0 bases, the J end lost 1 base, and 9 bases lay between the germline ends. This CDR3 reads CASSYSSTGNTEAFF. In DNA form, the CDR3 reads TGTGCCAGCAGTTACTCGTCGACAGGGAACACTGAAGCTTTCTTT.

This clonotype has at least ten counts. As DNA, the CDR3 is TGTGCCAGCAGCTTAGTGTCGGGAGGGGCCTACAATGAGCAGTTCTTC. Its translation is CASSLVSGGAYNEQFF. The gene calls are TRBV7-2 and TRBJ2-1; 8 bases are shared with TRBD2. Germline CDR1 SGHTA, CDR2 FQGNSA. The CDR3 totals 16 residues. With V trimmed by 1 base and J by 2 bases, 4 bases remained unmatched.

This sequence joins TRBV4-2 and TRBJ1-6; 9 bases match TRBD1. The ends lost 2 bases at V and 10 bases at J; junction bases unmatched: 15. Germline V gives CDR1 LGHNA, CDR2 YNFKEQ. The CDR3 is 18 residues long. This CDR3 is CASSQQSHSGQGGSPLHF. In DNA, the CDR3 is TGTGCCAGCAGCCAACAGAGTCATTCGGGACAGGGAGGATCACCCCTCCACTTT.

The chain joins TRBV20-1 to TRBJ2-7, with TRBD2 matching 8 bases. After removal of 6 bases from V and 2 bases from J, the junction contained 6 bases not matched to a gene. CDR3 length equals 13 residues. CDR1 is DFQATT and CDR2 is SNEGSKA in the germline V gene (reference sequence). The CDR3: CSATLAEPYEQYF. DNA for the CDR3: TGCAGTGCCACACTAGCGGAGCCCTACGAGCAGTACTTC.

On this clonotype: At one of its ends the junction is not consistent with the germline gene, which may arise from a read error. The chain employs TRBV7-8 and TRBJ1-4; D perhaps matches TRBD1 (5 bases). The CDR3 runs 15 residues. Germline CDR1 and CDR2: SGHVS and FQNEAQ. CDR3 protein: CTSSLGPSTNEKLFF. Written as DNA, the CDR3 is TGTACCAGCAGCCTGGGGCCTTCAACTAATGAAAAACTGTTTTTT.

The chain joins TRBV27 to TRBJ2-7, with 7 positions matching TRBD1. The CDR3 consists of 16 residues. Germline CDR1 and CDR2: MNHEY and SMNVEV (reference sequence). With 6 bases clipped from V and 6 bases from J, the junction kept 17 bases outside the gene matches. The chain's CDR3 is CASSLLTTGSVGEQYF. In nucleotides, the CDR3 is TGTGCCAGCAGCCTGTTAACGACAGGGTCTGTAGGCGAGCAGTACTTC.

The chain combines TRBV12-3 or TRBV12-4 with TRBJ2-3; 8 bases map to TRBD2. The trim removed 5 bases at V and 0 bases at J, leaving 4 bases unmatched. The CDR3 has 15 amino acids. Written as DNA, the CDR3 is TGTGCCAGCAGTGACCAGCGGGGGAGCACAGATACGCAGTATTTT. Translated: CASSDQRGSTDTQYF.

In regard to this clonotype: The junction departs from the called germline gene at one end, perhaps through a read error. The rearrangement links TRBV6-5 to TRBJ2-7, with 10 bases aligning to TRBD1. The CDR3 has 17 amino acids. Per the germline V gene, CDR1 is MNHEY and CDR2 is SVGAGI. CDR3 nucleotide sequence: TGTGCCAGCTCCAGGGGGGACAGGGGTCGCGGATCCTACGGGCAGTACTTC. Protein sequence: CASSRGDRGRGSYGQYF.

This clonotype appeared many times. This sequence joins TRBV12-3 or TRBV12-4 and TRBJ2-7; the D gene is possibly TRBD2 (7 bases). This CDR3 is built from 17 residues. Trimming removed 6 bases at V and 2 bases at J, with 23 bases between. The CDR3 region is CASSPVAGGPIPYEQYF. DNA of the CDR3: TGTGCCAGCAGCCCTGTTGCCGGGGGGCCGATACCCTACGAGCAGTACTTC.

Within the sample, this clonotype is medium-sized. CDR3 in amino acids: CSVEAYGDIQYF. CDR3 sequence (DNA): TGCAGCGTTGAAGCCTATGGAGACATTCAGTACTTC. This sequence joins TRBV29-1 and TRBJ2-4; D gene ambiguous. The V end lost 1 base, the J end lost 8 bases, and 9 bases lay between the germline ends. The CDR3 totals 12 residues. Per the germline V gene, CDR1 is SQVTM and CDR2 is ANQGSEA.